This T cell receptor beta chain was captured by sequencing in a study of long-term antiretroviral therapy in people with HIV. CDR3 length: 12 residues. Trimming took 2 bases from V and 10 from J, leaving 10 bases between them. Germline CDR1 reads SGHRS; CDR2 reads YFSETQ. This clone was observed a single time. Its antigen is not identified. Overall study results and limits: Against controls, HIV repertoires showed narrower ranges of CDR3 length. At every time point, clones expanded before ART dominated the repertoire.

Survey-level immunoSEQ v3.0 assays were run. TCRdb keeps only in-frame clones here, not all; method: immunoSEQ multiplex PCR. The table lists 6,500 to 9,000 clones, more than 65% of them singletons. The rearrangement uses TRBV5-1 and TRBJ2-1; D remains ambiguous. Sequenced here: unsorted PBMCs, sampled 1.1 years after starting antiretroviral therapy. The sequence was obtained from a man aged 40-50 years with HIV. Here the CDR3 reads CASSFTLEEQFF. In nucleotides, the CDR3 is TGCGCCAGCAGCTTTACCCTTGAAGAGCAGTTCTTC. The whole variable domain, filled in from reference TRBV5-1 and TRBJ2-1, reads KAGVTQTPRYLIKTRGQQVTLSCSPISGHRSVSWYQQTPGQGLQFLFEYFSETQRNKGNFPGRFSGRQFSNSRSEMNVSTLELGDSALYLCASSFTLEEQFFGPGTRLTVL.